This TCR beta chain was documented in a study of cytomegalovirus exposure and HLA in healthy donors. General study results and limits: The study had only CMV serostatus as immune exposure information. Accounts indicate the classifier identified cytomegalovirus status with strong specificity and sensitivity. The productive fraction for most TCR beta V segments was about 90% or about 30% in an earlier analysis.

In regard to this clone: As yet, its antigen is unknown.

The germline CDR1 and CDR2 sequences are MDHEN and SYDVKM. V dropped 2 bases and J dropped 0 bases, with 8 bases sitting between them. There are 14 residues in the CDR3. Use of 60 Vbeta and 13 Jbeta primers characterized the PCR. The repertoire was sequenced with immunoSEQ multiplex PCR; TCRdb's copy has only in-frame clones and lacks some. The sample shows some 200,000 clones, over 60% of them seen only once. Donors had nominal health at sampling but likely had unrecorded immune exposures. The sequence was obtained from a man aged 18-30 years in good health and CMV-seronegative. Sequences were obtained from PBMCs. The genes are TRBV28 and TRBJ2-7; tentative D call: TRBD1 (6 bases). CDR3 residues: CASSLEGDSYEQYF. The DNA for the CDR3 is TGTGCCAGCAGTTTAGAGGGGGACTCCTACGAGCAGTACTTC.